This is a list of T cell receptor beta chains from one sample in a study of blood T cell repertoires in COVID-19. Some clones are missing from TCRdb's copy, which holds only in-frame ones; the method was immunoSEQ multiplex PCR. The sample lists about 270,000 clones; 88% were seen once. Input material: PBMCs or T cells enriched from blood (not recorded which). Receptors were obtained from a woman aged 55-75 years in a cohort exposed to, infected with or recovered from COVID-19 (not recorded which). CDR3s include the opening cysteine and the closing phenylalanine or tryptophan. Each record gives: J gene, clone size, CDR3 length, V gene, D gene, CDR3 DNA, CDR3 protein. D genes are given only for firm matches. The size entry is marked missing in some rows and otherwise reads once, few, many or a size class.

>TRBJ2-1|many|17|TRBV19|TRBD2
TGTGCCAGTAGTATAACGTCCGGGACTAGCGACGGCAATGAGCAGTTCTTC
CASSITSGTSDGNEQFF
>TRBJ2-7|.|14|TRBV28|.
TGTGCCAGCAGGTCAGGGTTAGGGGGCTACGAGCAGTACTTC
CASRSGLGGYEQYF
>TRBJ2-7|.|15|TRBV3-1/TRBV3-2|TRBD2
TGTGCCAGCAGCCATGGCGCGGGAGGGCCCCGGGAGCAGTACTTC
CASSHGAGGPREQYF
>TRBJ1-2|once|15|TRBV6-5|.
TGTGCCAGCAGTTACTCGGCAGGGGTAGACTATGGCTACACCTTC
CASSYSAGVDYGYTF
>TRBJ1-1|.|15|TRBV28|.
TGTGCCAGCAGTTTACGAGGATCAGCCGTGAGTGAGGCTTTCTTT
CASSLRGSAVSEAFF
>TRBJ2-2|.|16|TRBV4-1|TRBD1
TGCGCCAGCAGCCAAGTAGCGGGACAGGGGACCGGGGAGCTGTTTTTT
CASSQVAGQGTGELFF
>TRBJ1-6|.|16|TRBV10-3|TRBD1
TGTGCCATCAGTGAGTCGAACAGGGGCTATAATTCACCCCTCCACTTT
CAISESNRGYNSPLHF
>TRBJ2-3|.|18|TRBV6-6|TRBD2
TGTGCCAGCAGCCGATTAGGGACTAGCGGGAGCTTCGCAGATACGCAGTATTTT
CASSRLGTSGSFADTQYF
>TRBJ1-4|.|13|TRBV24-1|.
TGTGCCACCAGGGGAGGGGAGAATGAAAAACTGTTTTTT
CATRGGENEKLFF
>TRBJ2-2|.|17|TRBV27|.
TGTGCCAGCAGTTTAACGGTCCCGGGCCCAGGGACCGGGGAGCTGTTTTTT
CASSLTVPGPGTGELFF
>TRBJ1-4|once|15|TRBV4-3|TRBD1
TGCGCCAGCAGCCCCCACAGGGGGATTAATGAAAAACTGTTTTTT
CASSPHRGINEKLFF
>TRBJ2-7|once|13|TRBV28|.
TGTGCCAGCAGAAAGGACAACTCCTACGAGCAGTACTTC
CASRKDNSYEQYF
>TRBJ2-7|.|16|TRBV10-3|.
TGTGCCATCAGCGGTCCCCGGGACGGGGGCTCCTACGAGCAGTACTTC
CAISGPRDGGSYEQYF
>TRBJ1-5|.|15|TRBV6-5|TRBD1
TGTGCCAGCAGGGACAGGCAAAGAGGCAATCAGCCCCAGCATTTT
CASRDRQRGNQPQHF
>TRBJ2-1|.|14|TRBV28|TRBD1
TGTGCCAGCAGCTCCGGGACAGCTGGTGGTGAGCAGTTCTTC
CASSSGTAGGEQFF
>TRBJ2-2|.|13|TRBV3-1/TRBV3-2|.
TGTGCCAGCAGCGCAAGGCGGACCGGGGAGCTGTTTTTT
CASSARRTGELFF
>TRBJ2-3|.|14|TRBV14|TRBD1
TGTGCCAGCAGGCGGACAGGGGGCACAGATACGCAGTATTTT
CASRRTGGTDTQYF
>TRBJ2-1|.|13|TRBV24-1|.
TGTGCCACCAGTGATTTCGGGTACAATGAGCAGTTCTTC
CATSDFGYNEQFF
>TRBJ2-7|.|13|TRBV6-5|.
TGTGCCAGCAGCCAAGGCGGATCCTACGAGCAGTACTTC
CASSQGGSYEQYF
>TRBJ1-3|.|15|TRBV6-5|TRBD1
TGTGCCAGCAGCCAGGACAGGGGAGCTGGAAACACCATATATTTT
CASSQDRGAGNTIYF
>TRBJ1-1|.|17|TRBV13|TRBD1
TGTGCCAGCAGCTTAGGCCCGGGACAGGGAAGGAACACTGAAGCTTTCTTT
CASSLGPGQGRNTEAFF
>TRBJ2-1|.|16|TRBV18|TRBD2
TGTGCCAGCTCACCCCCGCTAGCGGGAGGATACAATGAGCAGTTCTTC
CASSPPLAGGYNEQFF
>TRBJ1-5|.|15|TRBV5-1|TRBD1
TGCGCCAGCAGCACGGGACAGGGGAGCAATCAGCCCCAGCATTTT
CASSTGQGSNQPQHF
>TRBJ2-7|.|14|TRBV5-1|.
TGCGCCAGCAGCTTGTCGGGACAATCCTACGAGCAGTACTTC
CASSLSGQSYEQYF
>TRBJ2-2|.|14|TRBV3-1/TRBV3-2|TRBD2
TGTGCCAGCACGATAGCGGGAGGCACCGGGGAGCTGTTTTTT
CASTIAGGTGELFF
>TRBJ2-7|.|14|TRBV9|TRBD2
TGTGCCAGCAGCGCGACCGGGACTAACTACGAGCAGTACTTC
CASSATGTNYEQYF
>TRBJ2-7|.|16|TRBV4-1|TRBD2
TGCGCCAGCAGCCAAGGCCCCACGGGGAGGGCTTACGAGCAGTACTTC
CASSQGPTGRAYEQYF
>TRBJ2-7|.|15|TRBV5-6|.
TGTGCCAGCAGCCCGGAGGAGGGAAGTGCCTACGAGCAGTACTTC
CASSPEEGSAYEQYF
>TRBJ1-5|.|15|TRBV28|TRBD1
TGTGCCAGCAGTCAACAGGGACAGGGGGATCAGCCCCAGCATTTT
CASSQQGQGDQPQHF
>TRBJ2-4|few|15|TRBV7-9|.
TGTGCCAGCAGCTTAGCCGAGGGAACCAAAAACATTCAGTACTTC
CASSLAEGTKNIQYF
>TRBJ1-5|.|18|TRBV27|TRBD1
TGTGCCAGCAGTTTATTTTGGACAGGGGATGGTAGCAATCAGCCCCAGCATTTT
CASSLFWTGDGSNQPQHF
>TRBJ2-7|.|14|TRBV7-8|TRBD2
TGTGCCAGCAGCCGTGGACTAGCAGACTACGAGCAGTACTTC
CASSRGLADYEQYF
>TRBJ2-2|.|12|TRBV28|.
TGTGCCAGCAGTTTTCGAGGCGGGGAGCTGTTTTTT
CASSFRGGELFF
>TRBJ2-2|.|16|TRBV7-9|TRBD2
TGTGCCAGCAGCTTAGTCACTAGCGGGAGAACCGGGGAGCTGTTTTTT
CASSLVTSGRTGELFF
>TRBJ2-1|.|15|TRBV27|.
TGTGCCAGCAGTTTGTTAGGGGTCATGGGAAATGAGCAGTTCTTC
CASSLLGVMGNEQFF
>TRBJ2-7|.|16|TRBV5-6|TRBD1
TGTGCCAGCAGCTACTCCGGGACAGGCCTGTCCTACGAGCAGTACTTC
CASSYSGTGLSYEQYF
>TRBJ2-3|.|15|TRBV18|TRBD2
TGTGCCAGCTCACCACCTTTGCAGGGAGGGCCCGTACAGTATTTT
CASSPPLQGGPVQYF
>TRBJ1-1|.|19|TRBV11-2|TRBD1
TGTGCCAGCAGCTTAGTGGGGGCCTACCCGACAGGGAGTCCCACTGAAGCTTTCTTT
CASSLVGAYPTGSPTEAFF
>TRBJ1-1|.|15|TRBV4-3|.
TGCGCCAGCAGCCAAGATAGCGGGGGGCGTAGTGAAGCTTTCTTT
CASSQDSGGRSEAFF
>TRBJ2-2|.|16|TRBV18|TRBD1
TGTGCCAGCTCTACCAGACGGGACAGGGAATCCGGGGAGCTGTTTTTT
CASSTRRDRESGELFF
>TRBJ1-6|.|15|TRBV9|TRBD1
TGTGCCAGCAGCGCTAGGACAGGGGCAAATTCACCCCTCCACTTT
CASSARTGANSPLHF
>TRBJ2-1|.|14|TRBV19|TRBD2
TGTGCCAGTAGTCGGACTAGTACGGGCAATGAGCAGTTCTTC
CASSRTSTGNEQFF